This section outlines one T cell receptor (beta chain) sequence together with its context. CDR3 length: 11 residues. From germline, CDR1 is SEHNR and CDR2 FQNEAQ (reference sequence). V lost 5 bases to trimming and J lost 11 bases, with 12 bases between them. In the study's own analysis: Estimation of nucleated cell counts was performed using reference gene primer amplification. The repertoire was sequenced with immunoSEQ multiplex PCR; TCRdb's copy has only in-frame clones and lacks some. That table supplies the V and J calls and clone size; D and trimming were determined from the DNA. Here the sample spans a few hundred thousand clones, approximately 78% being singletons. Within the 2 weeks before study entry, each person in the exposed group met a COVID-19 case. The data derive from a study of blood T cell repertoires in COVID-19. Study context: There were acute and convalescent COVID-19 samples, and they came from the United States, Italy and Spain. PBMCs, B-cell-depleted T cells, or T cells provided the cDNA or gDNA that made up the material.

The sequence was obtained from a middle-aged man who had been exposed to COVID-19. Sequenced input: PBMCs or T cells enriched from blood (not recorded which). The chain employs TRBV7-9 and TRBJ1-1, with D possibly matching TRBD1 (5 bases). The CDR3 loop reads CASSPDMGAFF. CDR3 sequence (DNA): TGTGCCAGCAGCCCGGACATGGGGGCTTTCTTT.